This passage covers 13 T cell receptor beta chains from one sample sequenced in a study of cytomegalovirus exposure and HLA in healthy donors. 13 Jbeta primers and 60 Vbeta primers were used for the PCR. Generated by immunoSEQ multiplex PCR, the TCRdb table keeps only in-frame clones and is missing some. The repertoire consists of about 140,000 clones, with just under 80% occurring once and the leading ten covering approximately 4.3%. Sequencing input: PBMCs. These receptors were obtained from a man aged 30-40 years in good health.

The sample holds a few counts of this clone. The V call is TRBV10-3, the J call TRBJ2-5, with 14 bases lining up with TRBD2. The germline V gene encodes CDR1 ENHRY and CDR2 SYGVKD. CDR3 length equals 15 residues. The trim removed 6 bases at V and 4 bases at J, leaving 4 bases unmatched. CDR3 residues: CAIRGTSGSIETQYF. In nucleotides, the CDR3 is TGTGCCATCAGGGGGACTAGCGGGAGTATAGAGACCCAGTACTTC.

The V call is TRBV6-1, the J call TRBJ2-1; D gene ambiguous. In germline, CDR1 is MNHNS, CDR2 SASEGT. V was trimmed by 0 bases and J by 7 bases, leaving 4 bases between them. The CDR3 sequence is 12 residues long. The CDR3 coding sequence is TGTGCCAGCAGTGAAGCCTTGAATGAGCAGTTCTTC. Translating it yields CASSEALNEQFF.

The chain is built from TRBV7-9 and TRBJ2-7; TRBD2 is a possible D gene (5 bases). Trimming removed 2 bases from V and 3 bases from J, with 20 bases in between. This CDR3 has 17 residues. CDR1 and CDR2 from the germline V gene are SEHNR and FQNEAQ (reference sequence). CDR3 DNA sequence: TGTGCCAGCAGCTTAAAGCGGTCGGTCGCGAAAAGCTACGAGCAGTACTTC. Translated, it gives CASSLKRSVAKSYEQYF.

Worth noting for this clone: At one boundary the junction diverges from the germline segment, which might be a read error. This sequence joins TRBV6-1 and TRBJ1-6; no definite D call. Germline-derived CDR1 and CDR2 are MNHNS and SASEGT. The CDR3 is made up of 12 amino acids. The CDR3, as DNA: TGTGCCAGTTTCTCCTATAATTCCCCCCTCCACTTT. It is translated as CASFSYNSPLHF.

The rearrangement links TRBV30 to TRBJ2-5; D is uncertain. Germline CDR1 GTSNPN, CDR2 SVGIG (reference sequence). The CDR3 has 13 amino acids. Trimming shortened V by 7 bases and J by 1 base, and 13 bases separated the two germline ends. This chain's CDR3 is CASTSPGQETQYF. In nucleotides, the CDR3 is TGTGCCTCAACCTCTCCGGGCCAAGAGACCCAGTACTTC.

This chain links TRBV9 with TRBJ2-5; 7 bases line up with TRBD1. The last part of the DNA fits TRBJ2-7 better; the J call may be wrong. Germline V gene sequence: CDR1 SGDLS, CDR2 YYNGEE. This CDR3 has 15 amino acids. The CDR3, as DNA: TGTGCCAGCAGCGTCTCGACAGGGAGCTCCTACGAGCAGTACTTC. It is translated as CASSVSTGSSYEQYF.

This chain joins TRBV18 and TRBJ1-6, with a weak D call TRBD1 (5 bases). This CDR3 spans 19 amino acids. Germline V gives CDR1 KGHSH, CDR2 LQKENI. V was shortened by 4 bases and J by 8 bases, with 27 bases between the two germline ends. For the CDR3, the DNA is TGTGCCAGCTCACAACCGCCCTCGGGGGAACCACCGAGGGATTCACCCCTCCACTTT. Its translation: CASSQPPSGEPPRDSPLHF.

This clone appeared a few times. The rearrangement links TRBV28 to TRBJ2-7; no clear D. V was trimmed by 3 bases and J by 2 bases, leaving 8 bases between them. The CDR3 is made up of 13 amino acids. Germline CDR1 reads MDHEN; CDR2 reads SYDVKM. The CDR3 loop reads CASSFGATYEQYF. The CDR3 DNA reads TGTGCCAGCAGTTTCGGAGCTACCTACGAGCAGTACTTC.

This clone showed up just a few times. The gene calls are TRBV2 and TRBJ2-2, with TRBD2 identical over 8 bases. This CDR3 is built from 15 residues. The germline CDR1 and CDR2 sequences are SNHLY and FYNNEI. V trimming: 7 bases; J trimming: 6 bases; junction bases outside the gene matches: 10. The CDR3 region has the DNA TGTGCCAGCATGAGACTAGCGTCTGGGGCCGGGGAGCTGTTTTTT. Translated, it gives CASMRLASGAGELFF.

The CDR3 protein is CASSVDRVNTEAFF. DNA of the CDR3: TGTGCCAGCAGCGTCGACAGGGTGAACACTGAAGCTTTCTTT. The chain links TRBV11-2 to TRBJ1-1; 7 bases map to TRBD1. CDR3 length equals 14 residues. From germline, CDR1 is SGHAT and CDR2 FQNNGV. V was clipped by 5 bases and J by 0 bases; unmatched bases: 3.

This chain connects TRBV6-5 to TRBJ1-6, with a tentative D call TRBD1 (6 bases). Germline CDR1 is MNHEY and CDR2 is SVGAGI. This CDR3 has 16 amino acids. Trimming left V 0 bases short and J 6 bases short, with 12 bases between. In nucleotides, the CDR3 is TGTGCCAGCAGTTACTCGGGGGCCTGGATTAATTCACCCCTCCACTTT. It specifies CASSYSGAWINSPLHF.

The CDR3, as DNA: TGTGCCAGCAGCCCCGAACAGGGGAACACTGAAGCTTTCTTT. It encodes CASSPEQGNTEAFF. This rearrangement joins TRBV2 to TRBJ1-1; D might be TRBD1 (6 bases). V dropped 6 bases and J dropped 1 base, with 12 bases sitting between them. Germline loops: CDR1 SNHLY, CDR2 FYNNEI. This CDR3 has 14 amino acids.

V usage is TRBV4-2 and J usage is TRBJ2-7, with 13 bases that match TRBD2. Germline V gene sequence: CDR1 LGHNA, CDR2 YNFKEQ. The J segment lost 0 bases and the V segment lost 4 bases, leaving 9 bases of the junction unmatched. This CDR3 has 18 residues. The CDR3 DNA reads as TGTGCCAGCAGCCCGCGAACAGGACTAGCGGGAGACTCCTACGAGCAGTACTTC. It codes for CASSPRTGLAGDSYEQYF.